Sequencing of this TCR beta chain was carried out in a study of identical twins. Losses at the gene ends were 0 bases for V and 4 bases for J; bases not matched to a gene: 7. The germline V gene has CDR1 DFQATT and CDR2 SNEGSKA (reference sequence). CDR3 length equals 15 residues. Study results and caveats: Cord blood beta clonotypes that were abundant carried fewer insertions, and memory repertoires showed no such trend.

This clonotype was seen a handful of times. Its antigen is unidentified. TCRdb itself ran the 5' RACE reads through MiXCR, one entry per CDR3 protein. Among roughly 570,000 distinct CDR3 sequences, 9% to 10% were seen once, and the ten largest hold approximately 3.2%. The same specimen was also included in a second study, on yellow fever vaccine responses in identical twins.

The receptor's source is a woman between 18 and 29 years old in good health. The gene calls are TRBV20-1 and TRBJ2-5, with TRBD1 matching over 8 bases. Sequenced input: PBMCs. Written as DNA, the CDR3 is TGCAGTGCTAGAGATCACGGCAGGGGGCCAGAGACCCAGTACTTC. Its translation: CSARDHGRGPETQYF.